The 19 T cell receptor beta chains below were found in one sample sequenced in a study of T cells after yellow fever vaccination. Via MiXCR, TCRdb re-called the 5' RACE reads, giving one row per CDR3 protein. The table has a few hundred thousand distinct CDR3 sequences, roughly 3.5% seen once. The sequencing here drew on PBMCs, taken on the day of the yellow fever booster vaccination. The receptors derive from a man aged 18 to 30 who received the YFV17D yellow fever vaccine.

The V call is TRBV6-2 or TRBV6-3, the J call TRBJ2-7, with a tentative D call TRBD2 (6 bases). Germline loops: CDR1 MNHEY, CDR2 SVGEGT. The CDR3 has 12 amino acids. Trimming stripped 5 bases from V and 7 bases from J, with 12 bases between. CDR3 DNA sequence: TGTGCCAGCAGTCGGGCCGCGGGAGAGCAGTACGTC. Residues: CASSRAAGEQYV.

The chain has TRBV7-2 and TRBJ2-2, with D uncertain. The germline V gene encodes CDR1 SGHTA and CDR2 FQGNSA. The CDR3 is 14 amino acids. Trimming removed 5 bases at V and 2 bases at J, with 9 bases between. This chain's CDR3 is CASSPNFNTGELFF. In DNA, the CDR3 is TGTGCCAGCAGCCCCAACTTTAACACCGGGGAGCTGTTTTTT.

The CDR3 DNA follows: TGTGCCAGCAGCGGACTCATCACAGATACGCAGTATTTT. Protein sequence: CASSGLITDTQYF. The chain uses TRBV12-3 or TRBV12-4 and TRBJ2-3; tentatively, D is TRBD2 (5 bases). V dropped 6 bases and J dropped 2 bases, with 9 bases sitting between them. The CDR3 extends over 13 amino acids.

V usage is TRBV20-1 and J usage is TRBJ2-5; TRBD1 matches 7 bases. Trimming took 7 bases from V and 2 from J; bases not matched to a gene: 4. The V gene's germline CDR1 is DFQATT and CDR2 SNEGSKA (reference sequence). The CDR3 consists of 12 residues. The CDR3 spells CSGVGQQETQYF. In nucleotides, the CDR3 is TGCAGTGGCGTGGGACAGCAAGAGACCCAGTACTTC.

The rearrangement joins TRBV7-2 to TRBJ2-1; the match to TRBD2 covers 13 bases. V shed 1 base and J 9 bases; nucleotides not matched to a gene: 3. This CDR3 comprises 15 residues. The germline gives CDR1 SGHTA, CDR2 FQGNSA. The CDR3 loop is CASSLVLAGGSEQFF. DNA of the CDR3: TGTGCCAGCAGCTTAGTACTAGCGGGGGGGAGTGAGCAGTTCTTC.

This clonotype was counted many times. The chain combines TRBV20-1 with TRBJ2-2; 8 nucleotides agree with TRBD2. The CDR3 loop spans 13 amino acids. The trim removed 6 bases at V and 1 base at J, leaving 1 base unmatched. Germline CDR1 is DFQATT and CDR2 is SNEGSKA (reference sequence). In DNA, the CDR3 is TGCAGTGCCGGGGGGGAGAACACCGGGGAGCTGTTTTTT. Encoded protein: CSAGGENTGELFF.

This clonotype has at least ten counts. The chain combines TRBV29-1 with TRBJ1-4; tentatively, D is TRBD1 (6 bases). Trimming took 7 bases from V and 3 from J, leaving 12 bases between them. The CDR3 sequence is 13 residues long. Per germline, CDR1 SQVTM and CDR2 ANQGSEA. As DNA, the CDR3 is TGCAGCGATCGGACAGTCCCTAATGAAAAACTGTTTTTT. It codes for CSDRTVPNEKLFF. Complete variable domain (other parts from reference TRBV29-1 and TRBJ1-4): SAVISQKPSRDICQRGTSLTIQCQVDSQVTMMFWYRQQPGQSLTLIATANQGSEATYESGFVIDKFPISRPNLTFSTLTVSNMSPEDSSIYLCSDRTVPNEKLFFGSGTQLSVL.

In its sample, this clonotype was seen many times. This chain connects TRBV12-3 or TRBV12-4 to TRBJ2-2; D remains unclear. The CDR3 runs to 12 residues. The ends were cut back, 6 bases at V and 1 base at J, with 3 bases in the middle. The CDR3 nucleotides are TGTGCCAGCAGGTTGAACACCGGGGAGCTGTTTTTT. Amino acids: CASRLNTGELFF.

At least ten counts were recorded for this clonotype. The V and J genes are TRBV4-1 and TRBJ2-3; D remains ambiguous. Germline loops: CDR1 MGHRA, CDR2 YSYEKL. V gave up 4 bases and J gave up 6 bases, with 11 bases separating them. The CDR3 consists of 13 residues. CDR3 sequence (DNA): TGCGCCAGCAGCCCGGACCCGTCGGATACGCAGTATTTT. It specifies CASSPDPSDTQYF.

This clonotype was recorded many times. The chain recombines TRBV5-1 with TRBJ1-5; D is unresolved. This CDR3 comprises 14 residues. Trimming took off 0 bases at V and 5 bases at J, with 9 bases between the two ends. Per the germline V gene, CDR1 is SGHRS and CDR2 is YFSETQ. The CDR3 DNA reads TGCGCCAGCAGCTTGGACGGGATCTATCAGCCCCAGCATTTT. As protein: CASSLDGIYQPQHF.

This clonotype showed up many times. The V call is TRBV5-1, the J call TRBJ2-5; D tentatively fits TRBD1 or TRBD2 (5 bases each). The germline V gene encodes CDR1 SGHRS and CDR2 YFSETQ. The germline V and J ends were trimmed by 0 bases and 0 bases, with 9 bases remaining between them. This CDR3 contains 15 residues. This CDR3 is CASSLGRGYQETQYF. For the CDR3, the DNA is TGCGCCAGCAGCTTGGGTCGGGGCTACCAAGAGACCCAGTACTTC.

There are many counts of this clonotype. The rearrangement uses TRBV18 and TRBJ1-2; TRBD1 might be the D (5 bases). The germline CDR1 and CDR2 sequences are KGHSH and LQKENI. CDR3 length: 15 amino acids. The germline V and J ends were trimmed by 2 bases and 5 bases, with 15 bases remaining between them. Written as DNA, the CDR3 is TGTGCCAGCTCACCAGTCTGGGGACGAGAGTATGGCTACACCTTC. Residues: CASSPVWGREYGYTF.

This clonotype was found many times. CDR3 sequence (DNA): TGTGCCATCAGCCCGTCCAAAGGGAATCAGCCCCAGCATTTT. Translation gives CAISPSKGNQPQHF. The rearrangement joins TRBV10-3 to TRBJ1-5; D gene uncertain. The CDR3 has 14 residues. Looked up from germline, CDR1 is ENHRY and CDR2 is SYGVKD. The V end lost 6 bases, the J end lost 4 bases, and 13 bases lay between the germline ends.

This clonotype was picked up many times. The CDR3, as DNA: TGCGCCAGCAGCTTGTCCTTTGAAGAAAAACTGTTTTTT. It is translated as CASSLSFEEKLFF. The chain is built from TRBV5-1 and TRBJ1-4; D ambiguous. Germline V CDR1 and CDR2: SGHRS, YFSETQ. Trimming pared 1 base from V and 8 bases from J, leaving 9 bases between. CDR3 size: 13 residues.

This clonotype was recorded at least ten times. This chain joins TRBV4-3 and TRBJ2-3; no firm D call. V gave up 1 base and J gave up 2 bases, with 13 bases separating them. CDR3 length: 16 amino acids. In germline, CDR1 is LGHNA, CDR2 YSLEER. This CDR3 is CASSQADGFYTDTQYF. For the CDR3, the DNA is TGCGCCAGCAGCCAAGCTGACGGGTTTTACACAGATACGCAGTATTTT.

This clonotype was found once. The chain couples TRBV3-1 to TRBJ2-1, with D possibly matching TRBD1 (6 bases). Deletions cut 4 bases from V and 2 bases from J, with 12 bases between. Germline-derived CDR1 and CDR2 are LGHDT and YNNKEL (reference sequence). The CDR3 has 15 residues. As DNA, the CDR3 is TGTGCCAGCAGCCGCAACAGGGTTCCCTACAATGAGCAGTTCTTC. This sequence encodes CASSRNRVPYNEQFF.

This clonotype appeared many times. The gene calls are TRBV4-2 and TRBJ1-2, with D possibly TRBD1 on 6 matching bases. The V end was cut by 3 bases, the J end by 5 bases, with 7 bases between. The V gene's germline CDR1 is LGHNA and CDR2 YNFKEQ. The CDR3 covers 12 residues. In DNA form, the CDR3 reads TGTGCCAGCAGCCAGGACAGTTATGGCTACACCTTC. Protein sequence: CASSQDSYGYTF.

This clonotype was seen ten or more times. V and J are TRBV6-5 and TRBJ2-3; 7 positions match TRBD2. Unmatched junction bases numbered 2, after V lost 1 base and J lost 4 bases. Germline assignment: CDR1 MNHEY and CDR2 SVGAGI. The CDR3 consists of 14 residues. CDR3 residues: CASSYWEGSDTQYF. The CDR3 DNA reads TGTGCCAGCAGTTACTGGGAGGGGTCAGATACGCAGTATTTT.

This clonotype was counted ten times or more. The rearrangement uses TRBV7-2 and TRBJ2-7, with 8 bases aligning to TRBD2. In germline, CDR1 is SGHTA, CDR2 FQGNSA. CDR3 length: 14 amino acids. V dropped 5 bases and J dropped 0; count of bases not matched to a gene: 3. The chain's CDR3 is CASSLSGSSYEQYV. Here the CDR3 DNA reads TGTGCCAGCAGCCTCAGCGGGAGCTCCTACGAGCAGTACGTC.